What follows are 26 T cell receptor beta chains derived from one specimen sequenced in a study of blood T cells in healthy people across ages. A second PCR, run for roughly 7 to 11 cycles, used a sample-barcoded 5' primer plus a J-beta primer mix. TCRdb reprocessed the 5' RACE reads via MiXCR and lists one record per CDR3 protein. The table lists 870,000 or so distinct CDR3 sequences, about 28% of them singletons, with roughly 17% in the top ten. Material: blood. The origin of the receptors is a woman older than 75 in good health.

The V gene is TRBV20-1, the J gene TRBJ1-5, with 10 bases identical to TRBD1. The CDR3 loop spans 13 amino acids. V lost 5 bases to trimming and J lost 5 bases; unmatched junction nucleotides: 3. The germline gives CDR1 DFQATT, CDR2 SNEGSKA (reference sequence). CDR3 region: CSAAGTGDQPQHF. The CDR3 DNA follows: TGCAGTGCTGCTGGGACAGGGGATCAGCCCCAGCATTTT.

A few counts support this clonotype. CDR3 region: CASSRGQTTGRSNQPQHF. CDR3 DNA sequence: TGTGCCAGCAGTAGGGGACAGACCACGGGTCGGAGCAATCAGCCCCAGCATTTT. V usage is TRBV6-2 or TRBV6-3 and J usage is TRBJ1-5, with 7 bases identical to TRBD1. Trimming took 5 bases from V and 1 from J; bases not matched to a gene: 14. CDR1 MNHEY and CDR2 SVGEGT come from the germline V gene. The CDR3 contains 18 residues.

This clonotype was seen at least ten times. One base away lies a much larger clone, so this may be a sequencing read error. The chain recombines TRBV7-2 with TRBJ2-5; TRBD2 matches 10 bases. The V and J ends lost 3 bases and 11 bases, in that order; junction bases with no gene match: 12. Per germline, CDR1 SGHTA and CDR2 FQGNSA. The CDR3 is 15 amino acids. This CDR3 is CASSFSGGQINEQYF. The CDR3 coding sequence is TGTGCCAGCAGCTTTAGCGGGGGGCAAATCAATGAGCAGTACTTC.

Many counts were recorded for this clonotype. This sequence joins TRBV4-3 and TRBJ1-1; 7 bases are a match to TRBD1. Germline lookup yields CDR1 LGHNA and CDR2 YSLEER. Trimming at V came to 5 bases and at J to 7 bases, leaving 4 bases not matched to a gene. The CDR3 extends over 12 amino acids. The CDR3 spells CASSKQGIEAFF. CDR3 nucleotide sequence: TGCGCCAGCAGCAAACAGGGGATTGAAGCTTTCTTT.

The chain couples TRBV20-1 to TRBJ2-1; D is perhaps TRBD1 (6 bases). The CDR3 sequence is 16 residues long. The V and J ends lost 1 base and 3 bases respectively, with 16 bases between them. Germline CDR1 and CDR2: DFQATT and SNEGSKA (reference sequence). The CDR3 DNA reads as TGCAGTGCTAGAGGGGTGGGGACAACCCTCTACAATGAGCAGTTCTTC. Translation: CSARGVGTTLYNEQFF.

This clonotype was found many times. The gene calls are TRBV27 and TRBJ1-5; a possible D gene is TRBD1 (6 bases). This CDR3 is built from 18 residues. The ends were cut back, 3 bases at V and 2 bases at J, with 20 bases in the middle. The V gene's germline CDR1 is MNHEY and CDR2 SMNVEV (reference sequence). The CDR3 sequence: CASSFTFYREGGNQPQHF. In DNA, the CDR3 is TGTGCCAGCAGTTTCACCTTCTACAGGGAAGGCGGCAATCAGCCCCAGCATTTT.

V usage is TRBV27 and J usage is TRBJ2-1; 14 bases match TRBD2. Germline values: CDR1 MNHEY, CDR2 SMNVEV (reference sequence). With V trimmed by 5 bases and J by 4 bases, 4 bases remained unmatched. This CDR3 is built from 16 residues. The DNA for the CDR3 is TGTGCCAGCAGTCTGAGACTAGCGGGAGGGTACAATGAGCAGTTCTTC. Amino acids: CASSLRLAGGYNEQFF.

This clonotype was observed many times. A much larger clone lies a single base off, so this may be a read error. The chain links TRBV7-2 to TRBJ2-7; weak D call: TRBD1 (6 bases). This CDR3 spans 13 amino acids. The V end lost 5 bases, the J end lost 7 bases, and 15 bases lay between the germline ends. Looked up from germline, CDR1 is SGHTA and CDR2 is FQGNSA. The CDR3 protein is CASSPQGLDEQYF. The CDR3 DNA follows: TGTGCCAGCAGCCCGCAGGGGCTCGATGAGCAGTACTTC.

This clonotype was observed a few times. A much larger clone differs by one base, so this may be a read error. V gene TRBV7-9 combines with J gene TRBJ1-2; D remains ambiguous. Per germline, CDR1 SEHNR and CDR2 FQNEAQ (reference sequence). There are 14 residues in the CDR3. CDR3: CACSLDGVFYGYTF. CDR3 DNA: TGTGCCTGCAGCTTAGACGGGGTCTTCTATGGCTACACCTTC. Full variable domain (outside the CDR3, taken from reference TRBV7-9 and TRBJ1-2): DTGVSQNPRHKITKRGQNVTFRCDPISEHNRLYWYRQTLGQGPEFLTYFQNEAQLEKSRLLSDRFSAERPKGSFSTLEIQRTEQGDSAMYLCACSLDGVFYGYTFGSGTRLTVV.

This clonotype occurred many times. The chain carries TRBV20-1 and TRBJ2-3; D unclear. The CDR3 has 11 amino acids. Trimming cost V 4 bases and J 6 bases, with 8 bases left between them. Germline V gene sequence: CDR1 DFQATT, CDR2 SNEGSKA (reference sequence). CDR3 region: CSAMKKDTQYF. Here the CDR3 DNA reads TGCAGTGCTATGAAGAAGGATACGCAGTATTTT.

This chain joins TRBV6-5 and TRBJ1-2; D may be TRBD1 (5 bases). V dropped 0 bases and J dropped 4 bases, with 9 bases sitting between them. The CDR3 spans 14 residues. Germline loops: CDR1 MNHEY, CDR2 SVGAGI. The CDR3 coding sequence is TGTGCCAGCAGTTACTCAGCCGGGGGCTATGGCTACACCTTC. This translates into CASSYSAGGYGYTF.

This clonotype was observed once. A read error may be the cause here, since a much bigger clone is one base away. This rearrangement joins TRBV4-1 to TRBJ2-1; D remains ambiguous. The CDR3 consists of 14 residues. The germline V and J ends were trimmed by 1 base and 13 bases, with 17 bases remaining between them. Germline CDR1 and CDR2: MGHRA and YSYEKL. CDR3: CASSQGVGQETQFF. The CDR3 DNA is TGCGCCAGCAGCCAAGGGGTAGGCCAAGAGACCCAGTTCTTC.

This clonotype was seen ten or more times. The chain links TRBV11-2 to TRBJ2-1; 7 bases line up with TRBD1. Germline-derived CDR1 and CDR2 are SGHAT and FQNNGV. The V segment lost 4 bases and the J segment 0 bases; nucleotides outside the gene matches: 3. The CDR3 sequence is 15 residues long. CDR3 residues: CASSSRDSSYNEQFF. As DNA, the CDR3 is TGTGCCAGCAGCTCCCGGGACAGCTCCTACAATGAGCAGTTCTTC.

In the case of this clonotype: This may be a read error: a much more frequent sequence differs by one nucleotide. The chain couples TRBV6-2 or TRBV6-3 to TRBJ2-5; D is tentatively TRBD1 or TRBD2 (5 bases each). CDR3 length: 14 amino acids. Per the germline V gene, CDR1 is MNHEY and CDR2 is SVGEGT. Trimming took off 6 bases at V and 11 bases at J, with 22 bases between the two ends. For the CDR3, the DNA is TGTGCCAGCAGGGGACGGACTCTAGCTTCTGAGCAGTACTTC. The encoded protein is CASRGRTLASEQYF.

A single count supports this clonotype. Possible read error: a much larger clone is one base away. The V call is TRBV5-6, the J call TRBJ2-1, with 8 bases lining up with TRBD2. CDR1 is SGHDT, CDR2 YYEEEE, per germline. The CDR3 sequence is 15 residues long. The CDR3: CAGSSGGGRHNEQFF. CDR3 DNA sequence: TGTGCCGGCAGCTCTGGCGGGGGGAGGCACAATGAGCAGTTCTTC.

This clonotype was counted many times. This chain joins TRBV28 and TRBJ2-6, with TRBD2 matching over 8 bases. J was trimmed by 2 bases and V by 11 bases; bases with no gene match: 5. From germline, CDR1 is MDHEN and CDR2 SYDVKM. The CDR3 length is 14 residues. The CDR3: CACKAGAGANVLTF. Written as DNA, the CDR3 is TGTGCCTGCAAAGCGGGGGCTGGGGCCAACGTCCTGACTTTC.

V is TRBV12-3 or TRBV12-4 and J is TRBJ2-3, with TRBD2 matching 13 bases. The length of the CDR3 is 16 residues. V shed 6 bases, J shed 2 bases, and the junction held 5 bases outside the gene matches. CDR3 sequence: CASSRTSGGLTDTQYF. The CDR3 region has the DNA TGTGCCAGCAGCCGGACTAGCGGGGGCCTCACAGATACGCAGTATTTT.

This clonotype was seen ten or more times. V gene TRBV5-1 combines with J gene TRBJ2-5; 7 positions agree with TRBD1. Per the germline V gene, CDR1 is SGHRS and CDR2 is YFSETQ. The CDR3 is made up of 18 amino acids. Germline trimming cut 4 bases from V and 3 bases from J; bases unmatched to any gene: 18. The CDR3 DNA reads TGCGCCAGCAGCCACGCCCCTAGGGGACAGTCCGGGAAAGAGACCCAGTACTTC. Translated, it gives CASSHAPRGQSGKETQYF.

This clonotype was seen repeatedly, ten times or more. The chain recombines TRBV20-1 with TRBJ2-1; TRBD1 agrees at 8 bases. CDR1 DFQATT and CDR2 SNEGSKA come from the germline V gene (reference sequence). This CDR3 spans 12 amino acids. V lost 6 bases to trimming and J lost 8 bases; unmatched junction nucleotides: 6. CDR3 amino acids: CSATTGVYEQFF. In DNA, the CDR3 is TGCAGTGCAACGACAGGGGTTTATGAGCAGTTCTTC.

This clonotype was recorded many times. The J gene is TRBJ2-5, the V gene TRBV3-1; D call uncertain. The V gene lost 3 bases and the J gene lost 1 base, with 6 bases spanning the gap. The CDR3 length is 13 residues. The germline V gene has CDR1 LGHDT and CDR2 YNNKEL (reference sequence). CDR3 sequence: CASSQTTQETQYF. The CDR3 DNA is TGTGCCAGCAGCCAGACGACCCAAGAGACCCAGTACTTC.

This clonotype was counted between two and nine times. CDR3 protein: CASSKDNRGLSNQPQHF. The CDR3 DNA is TGTGCCAGCAGCAAAGACAACAGGGGTCTTAGCAATCAGCCCCAGCATTTT. This sequence joins TRBV21-1 and TRBJ1-5; the table's D call of TRBD1 was not tested on the DNA. TRBV21-1 is a pseudogene locus. This CDR3 spans 17 amino acids.

This clonotype was recorded many times. This chain joins TRBV6-5 and TRBJ2-5; D possibly matches TRBD1 or TRBD2 (5 bases each). CDR3 length equals 14 residues. Per the germline V gene, CDR1 is MNHEY and CDR2 is SVGAGI. V dropped 5 bases and J dropped 4 bases, with 14 bases sitting between them. In DNA form, the CDR3 reads TGTGCCAGCAGTAGGCGGCAGGGAGTAGAGACCCAGTACTTC. It codes for CASSRRQGVETQYF.

A note on this clonotype: Mismatch with germline at one junction end may stem from a read error. This chain connects TRBV5-1 to TRBJ2-5; TRBD1 aligns across 12 bases. Germline V gene lookup returns CDR1 SGHRS and CDR2 YFSETQ. This CDR3 has 14 residues. The CDR3 DNA reads as TGTGCCAGCGGCCTGGGACAGGGGGCTGAGGAGCAGTACTTC. This gives the protein CASGLGQGAEEQYF.

This clonotype was seen many times. The gene calls are TRBV15 and TRBJ2-7, with unresolved D. The CDR3 runs 13 residues. Germline V lookup: CDR1 LNHNV, CDR2 YYDKDF (reference sequence). The V gene lost 3 bases and the J gene lost 4 bases, with 10 bases spanning the gap. Here the CDR3 reads CATSRQKAYEQYF. CDR3 DNA sequence: TGTGCCACCAGCAGGCAAAAAGCTTACGAGCAGTACTTC.

Only a few counts were recorded for this clonotype. One base away lies a much larger clone, so this may be a sequencing read error. The chain combines TRBV20-1 with TRBJ1-5, with a weak D call TRBD1 (6 bases). The CDR3 is 15 amino acids. Germline assignment: CDR1 DFQATT and CDR2 SNEGSKA (reference sequence). V shed 1 base and J shed 2 bases, with 12 bases lying between them. The DNA for the CDR3 is TGCAGTGCTAGAGGCCCTGGGGGCGGCAATCAGCCCCAGCATTTT. Amino acids: CSARGPGGGNQPQHF.

This clonotype was detected many times. The CDR3 DNA reads TGTGCCAGCAGCTCGGGACAGGGGGTTGCAGAGACCCAGTACTTC. Protein product: CASSSGQGVAETQYF. The chain carries TRBV7-2 and TRBJ2-5; 11 bases fit TRBD1. V dropped 4 bases and J dropped 4; count of bases not matched to a gene: 5. CDR1 is SGHTA, CDR2 FQGNSA, per germline. This CDR3 has 15 amino acids.